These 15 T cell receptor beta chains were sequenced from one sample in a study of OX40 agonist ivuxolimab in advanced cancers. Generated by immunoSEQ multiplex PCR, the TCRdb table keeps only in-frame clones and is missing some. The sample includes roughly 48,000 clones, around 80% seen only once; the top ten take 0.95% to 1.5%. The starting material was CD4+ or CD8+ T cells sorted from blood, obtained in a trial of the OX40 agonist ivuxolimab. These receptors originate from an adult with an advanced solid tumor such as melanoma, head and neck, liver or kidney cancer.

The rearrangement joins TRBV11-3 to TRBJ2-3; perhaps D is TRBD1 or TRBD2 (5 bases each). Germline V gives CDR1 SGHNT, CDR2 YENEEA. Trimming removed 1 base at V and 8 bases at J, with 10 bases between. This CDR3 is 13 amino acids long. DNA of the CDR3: TGTGCCAGCAGCTTAGGAGGGGAAGGTACGCAGTATTTT. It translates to CASSLGGEGTQYF.

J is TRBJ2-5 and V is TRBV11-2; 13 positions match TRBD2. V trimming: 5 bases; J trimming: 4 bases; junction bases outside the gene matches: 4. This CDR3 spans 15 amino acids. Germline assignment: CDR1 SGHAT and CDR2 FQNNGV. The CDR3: CASSRGLAGAETQYF. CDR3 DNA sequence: TGTGCCAGCAGCCGCGGACTAGCGGGGGCAGAGACCCAGTACTTC. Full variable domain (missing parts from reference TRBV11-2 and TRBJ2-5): EAGVAQSPRYKIIEKRQSVAFWCNPISGHATLYWYQQILGQGPKLLIQFQNNGVVDDSQLPKDRFSAERLKGVDSTLKIQPAKLEDSAVYLCASSRGLAGAETQYFGPGTRLLVL.

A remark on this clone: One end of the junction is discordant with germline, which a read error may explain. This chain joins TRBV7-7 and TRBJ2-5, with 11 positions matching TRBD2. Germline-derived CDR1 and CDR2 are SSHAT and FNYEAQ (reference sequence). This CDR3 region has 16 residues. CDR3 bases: TGTGCTAGCAGCTTAGCGTGGCTAGCGGGGGGAGAGACCCAGTACTTC. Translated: CASSLAWLAGGETQYF.

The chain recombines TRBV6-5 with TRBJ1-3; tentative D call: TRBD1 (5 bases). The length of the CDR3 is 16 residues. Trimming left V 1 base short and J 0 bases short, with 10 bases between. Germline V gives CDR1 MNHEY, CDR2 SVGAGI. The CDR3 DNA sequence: TGTGCCAGCAGTTACTGGGACGGACTCTCTGGAAACACCATATATTTT. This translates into CASSYWDGLSGNTIYF.

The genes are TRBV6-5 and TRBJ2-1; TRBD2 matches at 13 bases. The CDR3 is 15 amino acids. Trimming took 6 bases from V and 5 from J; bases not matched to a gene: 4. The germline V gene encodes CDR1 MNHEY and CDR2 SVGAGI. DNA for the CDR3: TGTGCCAGCAGACATACTAGCGGGGGGGACAATGAGCAGTTCTTC. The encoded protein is CASRHTSGGDNEQFF.

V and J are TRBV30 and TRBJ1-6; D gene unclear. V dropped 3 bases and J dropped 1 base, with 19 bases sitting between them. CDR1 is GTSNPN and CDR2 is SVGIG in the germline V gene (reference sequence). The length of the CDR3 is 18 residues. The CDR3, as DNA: TGTGCCTGGAGCCGTGAAGGACGGATTGGTTCCTATAATTCACCCCTCCACTTT. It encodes CAWSREGRIGSYNSPLHF.

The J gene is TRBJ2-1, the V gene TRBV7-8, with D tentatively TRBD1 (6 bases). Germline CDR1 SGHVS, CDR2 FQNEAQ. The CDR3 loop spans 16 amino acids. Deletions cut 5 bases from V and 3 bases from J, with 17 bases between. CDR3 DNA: TGTGCCAGCAGCATCTACGGGACATCTTACTACAATGAGCAGTTCTTC. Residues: CASSIYGTSYYNEQFF.

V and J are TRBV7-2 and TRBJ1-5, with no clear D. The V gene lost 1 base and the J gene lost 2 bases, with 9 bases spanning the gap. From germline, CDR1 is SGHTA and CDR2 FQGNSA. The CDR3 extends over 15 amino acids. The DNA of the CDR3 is TGTGCCAGCAGCTTAGACTTCACGGGCAATCAGCCCCAGCATTTT. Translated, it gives CASSLDFTGNQPQHF. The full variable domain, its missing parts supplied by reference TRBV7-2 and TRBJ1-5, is GAGVSQSPSNKVTEKGKDVELRCDPISGHTALYWYRQSLGQGLEFLIYFQGNSAPDKSGLPSDRFSAERTGGSVSTLTIQRTQQEDSAVYLCASSLDFTGNQPQHFGDGTRLSIL.

CDR3 residues: CASSIPRQGAGNEQFF. As DNA, the CDR3 is TGTGCCAGTAGTATCCCCAGACAGGGGGCGGGCAATGAGCAGTTCTTC. The rearrangement uses TRBV19 and TRBJ2-1; TRBD1 matches at 10 bases. The CDR3 has 16 residues. Germline V gives CDR1 LNHDA, CDR2 SQIVND (reference sequence). V was clipped by 3 bases and J by 6 bases; unmatched bases: 8.

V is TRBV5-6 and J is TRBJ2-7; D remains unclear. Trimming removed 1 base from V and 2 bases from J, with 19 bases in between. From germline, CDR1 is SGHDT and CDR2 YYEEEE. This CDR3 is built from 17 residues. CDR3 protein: CASSLTRTRFTAYEQYF. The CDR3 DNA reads TGTGCCAGCAGCTTGACTCGGACCAGGTTTACGGCCTACGAGCAGTACTTC.

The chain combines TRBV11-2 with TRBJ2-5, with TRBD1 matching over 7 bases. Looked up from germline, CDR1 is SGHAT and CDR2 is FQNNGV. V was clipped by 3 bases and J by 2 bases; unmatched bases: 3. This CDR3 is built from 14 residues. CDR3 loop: CASSFGQVQETQYF. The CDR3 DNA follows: TGTGCCAGCAGCTTCGGACAGGTTCAAGAGACCCAGTACTTC.

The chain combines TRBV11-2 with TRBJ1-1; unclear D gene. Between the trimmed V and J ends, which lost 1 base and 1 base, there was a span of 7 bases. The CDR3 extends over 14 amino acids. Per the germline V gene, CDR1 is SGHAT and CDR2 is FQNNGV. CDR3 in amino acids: CASSLGLQNTEAFF. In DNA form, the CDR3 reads TGTGCCAGCAGCTTAGGGCTCCAGAACACTGAAGCTTTCTTT.

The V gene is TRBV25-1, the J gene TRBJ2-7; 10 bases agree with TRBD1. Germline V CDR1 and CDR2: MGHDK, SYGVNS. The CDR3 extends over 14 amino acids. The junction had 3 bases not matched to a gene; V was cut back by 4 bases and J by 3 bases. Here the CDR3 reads CASSAGTGVYEQYF. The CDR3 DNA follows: TGTGCCAGCAGTGCTGGGACAGGGGTCTACGAGCAGTACTTC.

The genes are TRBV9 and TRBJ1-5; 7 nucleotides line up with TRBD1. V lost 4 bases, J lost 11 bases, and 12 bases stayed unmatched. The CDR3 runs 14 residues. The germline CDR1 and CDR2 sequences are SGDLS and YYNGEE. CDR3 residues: CASSPTGSGHTQHF. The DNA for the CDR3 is TGTGCCAGCAGCCCGACAGGGTCAGGTCACACCCAGCATTTT.

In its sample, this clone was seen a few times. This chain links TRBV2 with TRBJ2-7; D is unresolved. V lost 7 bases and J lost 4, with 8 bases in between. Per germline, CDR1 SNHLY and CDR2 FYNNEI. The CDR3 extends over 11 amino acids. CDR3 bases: TGTGCCAGCATCGGGTCTTACGAGCAGTACTTC. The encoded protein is CASIGSYEQYF.